This T cell receptor beta chain was documented in a study of shared clonotypes between healthy human individuals. Turning to the study itself: Plates per donor: three CD4 naive, three CD4 memory, two CD8 naive, one CD8 memory. Findings and limits, study-wide: Non-shared clonotypes had lower generation probabilities than clonotypes shared by all four sorted-subset donors. Between a few donors, naive CD4 clonotypes were shared at a level of about 5%. The study generally estimated greater richness for naive than memory subsets.

Data came from immunoSEQ multiplex PCR; TCRdb stores just in-frame clones and leaves some out. The sample gives 2 million to 2.5 million clones, about 90% of which show up once; around 0.35% is in the top ten. On this clone itself: What it recognizes is unknown.

Germline CDR1 SGDLS, CDR2 YYNGEE. The CDR3 has 14 amino acids. The V and J ends lost 3 bases and 3 bases respectively, with 9 bases between them. The rearrangement uses TRBV9 and TRBJ2-2; the D gene could be TRBD1 or TRBD2 (5 bases each). Sequencing was performed on naive CD4+ T cells from PBMCs. Subset: CD45RA+ positively selected. The sequence came from a man younger than 35 in good health. Some clones in this sample may be carry-over from other donors' samples. The CDR3 sequence: CASSGGTHTGELFF. The CDR3, as DNA: TGTGCCAGCAGCGGAGGGACCCACACCGGGGAGCTGTTTTTT.